This T cell receptor beta chain was sequenced in a study of CD8 T cells in Susac syndrome. Study outcomes and limitations: Acknowledgment was made by the study that its TCR sequencing and HLA analysis involved a relatively small number of individuals.

The CDR3 has 15 residues. Trimming removed 0 bases at V and 2 bases at J, with 9 bases between. Germline V gene data show CDR1 as SGHRS and CDR2 as YFSETQ. Concerning this clonotype: Its antigen is still unknown.

cDNA came from approximately 0.5 to 1 ug RNA primed by random hexamers. TCRdb redid the calling of the immunoSEQ multiplex PCR reads with MiXCR, one entry per CDR3 protein. The sample consists of about 300,000 distinct CDR3 sequences, about 91% of them appearing once. The J gene is TRBJ2-1, the V gene TRBV5-1; D is ambiguous. Sequencing was carried out using CD4+ T cells from PBMCs. This TCR came from a human donor with multiple sclerosis. The CDR3, as DNA: TGCGCCAGCAGCTTGGTAAACCGGGCCTACAATGAGCAGTTCTTC. This sequence encodes CASSLVNRAYNEQFF.